Listed below are T cell receptor beta chains from one sample, sequenced in a study of tumor and adjacent non-tumor tissue in lung cancer. TCRdb fed the multiplex PCR reads into MiXCR, producing one record per CDR3 protein. The sample lists approximately 110,000 distinct CDR3 sequences, approximately 71% occurring once. Source material: lung tumor tissue. All receptors come from an older woman with non-small cell lung cancer. CDR3s include the opening cysteine and the closing phenylalanine or tryptophan. Fields, in order: D gene, clone size, J gene, CDR3 length, V gene, CDR3 protein, CDR3 DNA. A D gene is named only where the DNA matches it firmly. Not every row has a clone size; where given, it reads once, few, many or a size class.

>.|.|TRBJ2-2|15|TRBV6-1
CASSKDMPNNGELFF
TGTGCCAGCTCTAAGGACATGCCGAACAACGGGGAGCTGTTTTTT
>.|.|TRBJ1-5|15|TRBV4-2
CASSQNKESDQPQHF
TGTGCCAGCAGCCAGAACAAAGAAAGCGATCAGCCCCAGCATTTT
>.|.|TRBJ2-3|12|TRBV29-1
CGVGQGGDTQYF
TGCGGCGTTGGGCAGGGGGGAGATACGCAGTATTTT
>.|.|TRBJ1-2|13|TRBV30
CAWSVGVYYGYTF
TGTGCCTGGAGTGTTGGGGTTTACTATGGCTACACCTTC
>.|many|TRBJ2-2|16|TRBV29-1
CSVEEGSATNTGELFF
TGCAGCGTTGAAGAGGGTAGCGCTACGAACACCGGGGAGCTGTTTTTT
>.|.|TRBJ2-7|15|TRBV5-1
CASSLLDPWISEQYF
TGCGCCAGCAGCCTACTGGACCCCTGGATTAGTGAGCAGTACTTC
>.|many|TRBJ1-6|13|TRBV4-3
CASSQDGNSPLHF
TGCGCCAGCAGCCAAGACGGGAATTCACCCCTCCACTTT
>.|.|TRBJ2-5|14|TRBV12-3/TRBV12-4
CASSFAVTEETQYF
TGTGCCAGCAGTTTTGCCGTGACAGAAGAGACCCAGTACTTC
>TRBD1|.|TRBJ1-2|16|TRBV11-2
CASSLLLGTANYGYSF
TGTGCCAGCAGCTTACTTCTCGGGACAGCCAACTATGGCTACTCCTTC
>.|once|TRBJ2-2|12|TRBV10-3
CVIAGITGEVFF
TGTGTCATCGCAGGGATAACCGGGGAGGTGTTTTTT
>TRBD1|.|TRBJ2-2|15|TRBV11-1
CAGSFGTGKAGELFF
TGTGCCGGTAGCTTCGGGACAGGGAAGGCCGGAGAGCTGTTTTTT
>TRBD1|few|TRBJ2-7|13|TRBV11-2
CASSATGTAEQYF
TGTGCCAGCAGCGCCACCGGGACAGCCGAGCAGTACTTC